These 18 T cell receptor beta chains share one sample of origin, sequenced in a study of blood T cell repertoires in COVID-19. The protocol was immunoSEQ multiplex PCR, while the TCRdb copy is restricted to in-frame clones and leaves out a portion. The repertoire consists of more than 300,000 clones, with around 87% occurring once and the leading ten covering more than 1.5%. Sequenced sample: PBMCs or T cells enriched from blood (not recorded which). The source of these receptors is a man aged 35-49 years in a cohort exposed to, infected with or recovered from COVID-19 (not recorded which).

The chain carries TRBV7-3 and TRBJ2-3; 10 positions match TRBD2. The CDR3 length is 14 residues. Trimming removed 8 bases from V and 5 bases from J; junction bases left unmatched: 7. From germline, CDR1 is SGHTA and CDR2 FQGTGA. This CDR3 is CASGLAGAKDTQYF. DNA of the CDR3: TGTGCCAGCGGGCTAGCGGGAGCAAAAGATACGCAGTATTTT. Using reference TRBV7-3 and TRBJ2-3 for the parts outside the CDR3, the full variable domain is GAGVSQTPSNKVTEKGKYVELRCDPISGHTALYWYRQSLGQGPEFLIYFQGTGAADDSGLPNDRFFAVRPEGSVSTLKIQRTERGDSAVYLCASGLAGAKDTQYFGPGTRLTVL.

This chain uses TRBV9 with TRBJ2-7; 9 positions agree with TRBD1. The CDR3 covers 17 residues. Germline lookup yields CDR1 SGDLS and CDR2 YYNGEE. Unmatched junction bases numbered 13, after V lost 0 bases and J lost 6 bases. DNA for the CDR3: TGTGCCAGCAGCGTAGAGTGGGCTGAGACAGGGGGTTCCGAGCAGTACTTC. This codes for CASSVEWAETGGSEQYF.

The rearrangement joins TRBV6-1 to TRBJ2-2; D may be TRBD2 (5 bases). V was clipped by 2 bases and J by 7 bases, with 17 bases between them. The length of the CDR3 is 16 residues. Germline V gene lookup returns CDR1 MNHNS and CDR2 SASEGT. The CDR3 DNA sequence: TGTGCCAGCAGTGAACCCGGACTTGGGTGGAGCGGGGAGCTGTTTTTT. This encodes CASSEPGLGWSGELFF.

This chain uses TRBV28 with TRBJ2-7; 9 bases fit TRBD2. Germline V gives CDR1 MDHEN, CDR2 SYDVKM. The CDR3 runs 13 residues. With V trimmed by 10 bases and J by 4 bases, 8 bases remained unmatched. CDR3 protein: CANHSGRGYEQYF. Written as DNA, the CDR3 is TGTGCCAATCATAGCGGGAGAGGGTACGAGCAGTACTTC.

The V call is TRBV9, the J call TRBJ1-6, with D perhaps TRBD1 (5 bases). Germline lookup yields CDR1 SGDLS and CDR2 YYNGEE. V gave up 4 bases and J gave up 2 bases, with 16 bases separating them. This CDR3 has 17 amino acids. CDR3 sequence: CASSPASDSAYNSPLHF. CDR3 DNA sequence: TGTGCCAGCAGCCCCGCCTCCGACAGCGCCTATAATTCACCCCTCCACTTT. Full variable domain (outside the CDR3, taken from reference TRBV9 and TRBJ1-6): DSGVTQTPKHLITATGQRVTLRCSPRSGDLSVYWYQQSLDQGLQFLIQYYNGEERAKGNILERFSAQQFPDLHSELNLSSLELGDSALYFCASSPASDSAYNSPLHFGNGTRLTVT.

This clone came up once. V usage is TRBV11-2 and J usage is TRBJ2-1, with TRBD2 identical over 13 bases. Trimming removed 7 bases from V and 6 bases from J; junction bases left unmatched: 9. Looked up from germline, CDR1 is SGHAT and CDR2 is FQNNGV. The CDR3 length is 16 residues. Here the CDR3 reads CASKHLGTSGTNEQFF. The CDR3 nucleotides read TGTGCCAGCAAACATCTGGGGACTAGCGGGACCAATGAGCAGTTCTTC.

The rearrangement joins TRBV24-1 to TRBJ2-7; possibly TRBD2 for D (5 bases). The length of the CDR3 is 12 residues. Germline-derived CDR1 and CDR2 are KGHDR and SFDVKD. Deletions cut 3 bases from V and 5 bases from J, with 7 bases between. The CDR3 DNA reads TGTGCCACCAGTGATAAGCGGCACGAGCAGTACTTC. Amino acid sequence: CATSDKRHEQYF.

The chain recombines TRBV3-1 (or the pseudogene TRBV3-2) with TRBJ2-5, with no clear D. Germline assignment: CDR1 LGHDT and CDR2 YNNKEL (reference sequence). With 3 bases removed from V and 1 base from J, the gap between germline ends came to 6 bases. The CDR3 contains 13 residues. The CDR3 DNA sequence: TGTGCCAGCAGCCAGCAGGTCCAAGAGACCCAGTACTTC. Translation: CASSQQVQETQYF.

The table lists this clone with a few counts. The CDR3 region has the DNA TGTGCCAGCAGCCCTGGGGGGGGCGGCTATGGCTACACCTTC. Translation gives CASSPGGGGYGYTF. The chain links TRBV28 to TRBJ1-2; possible D gene TRBD1, 6 bases. Germline CDR1 MDHEN, CDR2 SYDVKM. The V end lost 6 bases, the J end lost 4 bases, and 15 bases lay between the germline ends. The CDR3 runs to 14 residues.

The chain carries TRBV5-1 and TRBJ2-3, with TRBD2 as a possible D gene (5 bases). Germline V gives CDR1 SGHRS, CDR2 YFSETQ. This CDR3 is built from 15 residues. Trimming left V 5 bases short and J 2 bases short, with 15 bases between. The CDR3 region has the DNA TGCGCCAGCAGGATTGGATCTAGCACCACAGATACGCAGTATTTT. Residues: CASRIGSSTTDTQYF. The entire variable domain, with the rest obtained from reference TRBV5-1 and TRBJ2-3, is as follows: KAGVTQTPRYLIKTRGQQVTLSCSPISGHRSVSWYQQTPGQGLQFLFEYFSETQRNKGNFPGRFSGRQFSNSRSEMNVSTLELGDSALYLCASRIGSSTTDTQYFGPGTRLTVL.

DNA of the CDR3: TGTGCCAGCAGCTTTCGTCCCGATCAGCCCCAGCATTTT. Amino acid sequence: CASSFRPDQPQHF. The V and J genes are TRBV7-3 and TRBJ1-5; D not certain. This CDR3 has 13 amino acids. CDR1 is SGHTA, CDR2 FQGTGA, per germline. V was clipped by 3 bases and J by 5 bases, with 8 bases between them.

This chain uses TRBV15 with TRBJ2-7; D is perhaps TRBD1 (6 bases). The germline CDR1 and CDR2 sequences are LNHNV and YYDKDF (reference sequence). This CDR3 comprises 13 residues. Trimming left V 6 bases short and J 3 bases short, with 12 bases between. The DNA for the CDR3 is TGTGCCACCAGTAATACACAGGGCTACGAGCAGTACTTC. It translates to CATSNTQGYEQYF.

This clone was recorded a few times. The rearrangement uses TRBV2 and TRBJ2-7; no clear D gene. The germline CDR1 and CDR2 sequences are SNHLY and FYNNEI. Trimming pared 4 bases from V and 2 bases from J, leaving 6 bases between. CDR3 length equals 12 residues. CDR3 residues: CASSGQTYEQYF. CDR3 nucleotide sequence: TGTGCCAGCAGTGGGCAGACCTACGAGCAGTACTTC.

This clone has more than one count but fewer than ten. This sequence joins TRBV27 and TRBJ1-4, with 7 bases matching TRBD1. Trimming took 6 bases from V and 5 from J; bases not matched to a gene: 9. Germline V lookup: CDR1 MNHEY, CDR2 SMNVEV (reference sequence). CDR3 size: 15 residues. As DNA, the CDR3 is TGTGCCAGCAGGTACAGGGGCGGAATAAATGAAAAACTGTTTTTT. Its protein product is CASRYRGGINEKLFF.

The chain carries TRBV28 and TRBJ1-2; unclear D gene. The CDR3 covers 12 residues. Germline lookup yields CDR1 MDHEN and CDR2 SYDVKM. Trimming left V 10 bases short and J 8 bases short, with 17 bases between. The CDR3 nucleotides read TGTGCCACCGAGTGGGAGCTGAAGGGCTACACCTTC. Protein product: CATEWELKGYTF.

V gene TRBV6-1 combines with J gene TRBJ2-5, with 14 nucleotides matching TRBD2. CDR1 is MNHNS, CDR2 SASEGT, per germline. V trimming: 0 bases; J trimming: 4 bases; junction bases outside the gene matches: 4. This CDR3 region has 17 residues. The chain's CDR3 is CASSEARTSGRLETQYF. The CDR3 DNA reads as TGTGCCAGCAGTGAAGCGAGGACTAGCGGGAGGCTAGAGACCCAGTACTTC.

The CDR3 nucleotides are TGTGCCAGCGACAACTCCTATAATTCACCCCTCCACTTT. Translation gives CASDNSYNSPLHF. J is TRBJ1-6 and V is TRBV6-6, with D unclear. Germline V gene sequence: CDR1 MNHNY, CDR2 SVGAGI (reference sequence). The CDR3 runs 13 residues. Trimming took 8 bases from V and 0 from J, leaving 5 bases between them.

This chain uses TRBV9 with TRBJ2-2; 8 positions agree with TRBD2. This CDR3 is built from 17 residues. Germline V lookup: CDR1 SGDLS, CDR2 YYNGEE. J lost 5 bases, V lost 0 bases, and 9 bases had no gene match. CDR3 loop: CASSVGFIAGTTGELFF. DNA of the CDR3: TGTGCCAGCAGCGTAGGGTTTATAGCGGGAACGACCGGGGAGCTGTTTTTT.